The clone carrying this T cell receptor beta chain was seen at least ten times. Amplification yielded TCR beta CDR3 regions, with RNA transcripts as the source. The primer set for the first-round RT-PCR of the TCR CDR3 was HTBI. TCRdb reprocessed the multiplex PCR reads with MiXCR, giving one entry per CDR3 protein. The sample has 750,000 to 900,000 distinct CDR3 sequences, around 39% seen once. The sample belongs to a study of T cells in Graves' hyperthyroidism and ophthalmopathy. Germline CDR1 and CDR2: LNHDA and SQIVND (reference sequence). Deletions cut 3 bases from V and 8 bases from J, with 13 bases between. The length of the CDR3 is 13 residues.

The sample consisted of blood. The chain recombines TRBV19 with TRBJ1-2, with D maybe TRBD1 (5 bases). The TCR sequence derives from a man aged 18 to 35 with Graves' hyperthyroidism. CDR3 in amino acids: CASSIVRVSGYTF. CDR3 coding DNA: TGTGCCAGTAGTATCGTCAGGGTGAGCGGCTACACCTTC.